The 31 T cell receptor beta chains listed next were all sequenced from one sample in a study of cytomegalovirus exposure and HLA in healthy donors. Use of 60 Vbeta and 13 Jbeta primers characterized the PCR. The assay was immunoSEQ multiplex PCR, and TCRdb's table has in-frame clones only and misses some. The data show about 170,000 clones, under 80% seen once. The sequenced sample was PBMCs. The receptors were gathered from a female donor in good health and CMV-seronegative.

The V gene is TRBV7-2, the J gene TRBJ1-1; 7 bases line up with TRBD1. CDR1 SGHTA and CDR2 FQGNSA come from the germline V gene. J gave up 2 bases and V 6 bases, and 6 bases lay outside the gene matches. The CDR3 has 14 amino acids. DNA of the CDR3: TGTGCCAGCAGTAAGGGACAGCTAAACACTGAAGCTTTCTTT. It codes for CASSKGQLNTEAFF.

The chain links TRBV2 to TRBJ2-1; a possible D gene is TRBD1 (5 bases). The V gene lost 7 bases and the J gene lost 5 bases, with 15 bases spanning the gap. From germline, CDR1 is SNHLY and CDR2 FYNNEI. The CDR3 has 14 residues. CDR3 sequence (DNA): TGTGCCAGCACGTGGGGCCGGAATAACAATGAGCAGTTCTTC. Protein: CASTWGRNNNEQFF.

This clone was picked up a small number of times. The chain uses TRBV27 and TRBJ1-4; no reliable D call. This CDR3 has 14 amino acids. Trimming removed 2 bases from V and 8 bases from J, with 12 bases in between. Germline lookup yields CDR1 MNHEY and CDR2 SMNVEV (reference sequence). The CDR3 loop reads CASSLSGPREKLFF. DNA for the CDR3: TGTGCCAGCAGTTTAAGTGGGCCCAGAGAAAAACTGTTTTTT.

V is TRBV10-1 and J is TRBJ1-2; possibly TRBD1 for D (5 bases). The germline V and J ends were trimmed by 8 bases and 4 bases, with 20 bases remaining between them. Germline V gives CDR1 WNHNN, CDR2 SYGVQD (reference sequence). The CDR3 length is 15 residues. CDR3 nucleotides: TGCGCCAGCTCGGAGTCCTCAACGGGGGTCTATGGCTACACCTTC. Translated: CASSESSTGVYGYTF.

The chain recombines TRBV5-4 with TRBJ2-5, with a tentative D call TRBD2 (5 bases). The ends were cut back, 6 bases at V and 7 bases at J, with 10 bases in the middle. The CDR3 spans 11 residues. Germline assignment: CDR1 SGHNT and CDR2 YYREEE (reference sequence). The CDR3 DNA reads TGTGCCAGCAACAACGCGGGGACCCAGTACTTC. Its protein is CASNNAGTQYF.

V and J are TRBV2 and TRBJ1-1, with D possibly being TRBD1 (5 bases). This CDR3 is 14 amino acids long. Per germline, CDR1 SNHLY and CDR2 FYNNEI. Trimming took off 4 bases at V and 4 bases at J, with 13 bases between the two ends. As DNA, the CDR3 is TGTGCCAGCAGTGTCGATGGGGCAGGCACTGAAGCTTTCTTT. Its translation is CASSVDGAGTEAFF.

V is TRBV11-3 and J is TRBJ2-4; 9 bases fit TRBD1. V lost 1 base and J lost 7; bases outside the gene matches: 5. Germline V CDR1 and CDR2: SGHNT, YENEEA. The CDR3 extends over 15 amino acids. DNA for the CDR3: TGTGCCAGCAGCTTAGGGACAGGGGCGGGTAACATTCAGTACTTC. Protein sequence: CASSLGTGAGNIQYF.

The chain links TRBV4-3 to TRBJ2-7, with 7 bases lining up with TRBD1. Germline CDR1 is LGHNA and CDR2 is YSLEER. There are 14 residues in the CDR3. Trimming cost V 1 base and J 5 bases; bases outside gene matches: 5. The CDR3 nucleotides are TGCGCCAGCAGCCAAGGCAGGGGGATCAACGAGCAGTACTTC. It codes for CASSQGRGINEQYF.

The V and J genes are TRBV28 and TRBJ1-1; TRBD1 aligns across 7 bases. Germline loops: CDR1 MDHEN, CDR2 SYDVKM. The CDR3 has 15 amino acids. The V segment lost 6 bases and the J segment 0 bases; nucleotides outside the gene matches: 7. CDR3 in DNA: TGTGCCAGCAGGTGGACAGGAGCAATGAACACTGAAGCTTTCTTT. This gives the protein CASRWTGAMNTEAFF.

The chain carries TRBV9 and TRBJ1-3, with 7 nucleotides matching TRBD1. V shed 0 bases, J shed 4 bases, and the junction held 4 bases outside the gene matches. CDR3 length: 15 amino acids. CDR1 and CDR2 (germline): SGDLS, YYNGEE. This CDR3 is CASSVEGGSGNTIYF. CDR3 DNA: TGTGCCAGCAGCGTAGAAGGGGGCTCGGGAAACACCATATATTTT.

The chain combines TRBV19 with TRBJ1-2, with 12 bases identical to TRBD1. This CDR3 has 14 amino acids. V lost 5 bases, J lost 8 bases, and 6 bases stayed unmatched. Germline values: CDR1 LNHDA, CDR2 SQIVND (reference sequence). The CDR3 here is CASSVRDRGQGYTF. As DNA, the CDR3 is TGTGCCAGTAGTGTCCGGGACAGGGGGCAAGGCTACACCTTC.

This chain connects TRBV6-1 to TRBJ1-6; D is ambiguous. CDR3 length: 12 residues. V was pared by 9 bases and J by 7 bases, with 10 bases between. The germline V gene has CDR1 MNHNS and CDR2 SASEGT. CDR3 protein: CASGAGNSPLHF. The CDR3 DNA is TGTGCCAGTGGCGCGGGAAATTCACCCCTCCACTTT.

The CDR3 DNA reads as TGTGCCAGCAGTTTAATAACGGCTCCCGAGGCTAACTATGGCTACACCTTC. This gives the protein CASSLITAPEANYGYTF. The rearrangement uses TRBV28 and TRBJ1-2; D unclear. The CDR3 totals 17 residues. Trimming removed 2 bases at V and 0 bases at J, with 16 bases between. The germline CDR1 and CDR2 sequences are MDHEN and SYDVKM.

Comment on this clone: Other DNA variants within this sample encode the same CDR3. The chain couples TRBV6-6 to TRBJ1-2, with TRBD1 matching over 12 bases. J was trimmed by 8 bases and V by 4 bases; bases with no gene match: 5. The CDR3 consists of 14 residues. CDR1 and CDR2 (germline): MNHNY, SVGAGI (reference sequence). In nucleotides, the CDR3 is TGTGCCAGCAGTTCGGGACAGGGGGCGAGGGGCTACACCTTC. It specifies CASSSGQGARGYTF.

The chain employs TRBV21-1 and TRBJ1-5; TRBD1 is the table's D call, not checked against the DNA. TRBV21-1 constitutes a pseudogene. The CDR3 runs 14 residues. The CDR3 region has the DNA TGTGCCAGCAGCGACAGGGAATATAATCAGCCCCAGCATTTT. It is translated as CASSDREYNQPQHF.

The chain employs TRBV29-1 and TRBJ2-1; 7 bases fit TRBD2. The CDR3 has 14 residues. The germline V gene has CDR1 SQVTM and CDR2 ANQGSEA. The V segment lost 6 bases and the J segment 0 bases; nucleotides outside the gene matches: 5. CDR3 residues: CSVKAGSSYNEQFF. For the CDR3, the DNA is TGCAGCGTAAAAGCGGGAAGCTCCTACAATGAGCAGTTCTTC.

This clone appeared a single time. The gene calls are TRBV28 and TRBJ1-1, with D perhaps matching TRBD1 (5 bases). The CDR3 is made up of 12 amino acids. Germline V lookup: CDR1 MDHEN, CDR2 SYDVKM. Trimming shortened V by 5 bases and J by 3 bases, and 7 bases separated the two germline ends. The CDR3 spells CASSPGDTEAFF. The CDR3 DNA sequence: TGTGCCAGCAGTCCGGGGGACACTGAAGCTTTCTTT.

This clone appeared a single time. The V and J genes are TRBV5-1 and TRBJ2-1, with no clear D. V lost 0 bases, J lost 4 bases, and 8 bases lay in between. Germline V gene lookup returns CDR1 SGHRS and CDR2 YFSETQ. The CDR3 covers 14 residues. DNA for the CDR3: TGCGCCAGCAGCTTGGACAACCGTTACAATGAGCAGTTCTTC. Amino acids: CASSLDNRYNEQFF.

The chain couples TRBV7-9 to TRBJ2-7; D is perhaps TRBD2 (7 bases). This CDR3 is 14 amino acids long. The germline CDR1 and CDR2 sequences are SEHNR and FQNEAQ (reference sequence). Trimming took 5 bases from V and 3 from J, leaving 14 bases between them. The CDR3 bases are TGTGCCAGCAGCAGGGCGGGGGACAACTACGAGCAGTACTTC. Translation gives CASSRAGDNYEQYF.

The V and J genes are TRBV25-1 and TRBJ1-1; 7 nucleotides agree with TRBD1. The length of the CDR3 is 14 residues. Germline lookup yields CDR1 MGHDK and CDR2 SYGVNS. After removal of 5 bases from V and 4 bases from J, the junction contained 7 bases not matched to a gene. CDR3 sequence: CASSRTTGATEAFF. CDR3 nucleotide sequence: TGTGCCAGCAGTCGAACCACAGGGGCCACTGAAGCTTTCTTT.

The genes are TRBV5-1 and TRBJ2-7; 9 positions agree with TRBD2. The CDR3 consists of 16 residues. V was clipped by 5 bases and J by 2 bases; unmatched bases: 11. The germline V gene encodes CDR1 SGHRS and CDR2 YFSETQ. CDR3 bases: TGCGCCAGCAGTACGCTCCCGGCTAGCGGGGCCTACGAGCAGTACTTC. Translation: CASSTLPASGAYEQYF. Complete variable domain (other parts from reference TRBV5-1 and TRBJ2-7): KAGVTQTPRYLIKTRGQQVTLSCSPISGHRSVSWYQQTPGQGLQFLFEYFSETQRNKGNFPGRFSGRQFSNSRSEMNVSTLELGDSALYLCASSTLPASGAYEQYFGPGTRLTVT.

This clone was seen a handful of times. The CDR3 loop is CASSNPGTGNEKLFF. The CDR3 DNA follows: TGTGCCAGCAGTAACCCCGGGACAGGGAACGAAAAACTGTTTTTT. The gene calls are TRBV2 and TRBJ1-4; 9 nucleotides agree with TRBD1. Germline trimming cut 5 bases from V and 8 bases from J; bases unmatched to any gene: 9. The CDR3 runs 15 residues. Germline CDR1 is SNHLY and CDR2 is FYNNEI.

This clone was detected a few times. The rearrangement links TRBV7-2 to TRBJ2-7; TRBD1 aligns across 9 bases. Germline CDR1 is SGHTA and CDR2 is FQGNSA. V gave up 1 base and J gave up 0 bases; unmatched junction bases: 4. CDR3 size: 16 residues. The CDR3 nucleotides read TGTGCCAGCAGCTTAGGGACAGGGGCAATCTCCTACGAGCAGTACTTC. Protein sequence: CASSLGTGAISYEQYF.

The chain recombines TRBV11-1 with TRBJ2-5; 8 bases map to TRBD1. Looked up from germline, CDR1 is SGHAT and CDR2 is FQDESV (reference sequence). Germline trimming cut 2 bases from V and 5 bases from J; bases unmatched to any gene: 7. The CDR3 is made up of 15 amino acids. The CDR3 bases are TGTGCCAGCAGCTTACAGGGGGCGCTAGCGGAGACCCAGTACTTC. Its translation is CASSLQGALAETQYF.

This clone was counted once. The V and J genes are TRBV28 and TRBJ1-5, with D possibly matching TRBD1 (6 bases). Between the trimmed V and J ends, which lost 1 base and 6 bases, there was a span of 16 bases. The CDR3 contains 16 residues. Germline values: CDR1 MDHEN, CDR2 SYDVKM. CDR3 nucleotides: TGTGCCAGCAGTTTATCCCTAGGGGGTGGAGGTCAGCCCCAGCATTTT. Amino acids: CASSLSLGGGGQPQHF.

The J gene is TRBJ2-6, the V gene TRBV9; a possible D gene is TRBD2 (5 bases). Trimming removed 1 base at V and 7 bases at J, with 15 bases between. Germline CDR1 and CDR2: SGDLS and YYNGEE. The CDR3 totals 16 residues. The CDR3 sequence is CASSVSDGSGANVLTF. The CDR3 DNA reads TGTGCCAGCAGCGTATCCGACGGCAGCGGAGCCAACGTCCTGACTTTC.

The V and J genes are TRBV5-1 and TRBJ2-5, with TRBD1 identical over 12 bases. Per the germline V gene, CDR1 is SGHRS and CDR2 is YFSETQ. This CDR3 is 16 amino acids long. Trimming cost V 0 bases and J 5 bases; bases outside gene matches: 5. The DNA of the CDR3 is TGCGCCAGCAGCTTGGCCGGGACAGGGGGCGGCGAGACCCAGTACTTC. Protein sequence: CASSLAGTGGGETQYF.

The chain joins TRBV6-5 to TRBJ1-1; possibly TRBD1 for D (5 bases). The CDR3 sequence is 15 residues long. Germline CDR1 MNHEY, CDR2 SVGAGI. The V end lost 8 bases, the J end lost 1 base, and 17 bases lay between the germline ends. The CDR3 region is CASGAGPLTNTEAFF. In DNA form, the CDR3 reads TGTGCCAGCGGGGCAGGACCTCTCACGAACACTGAAGCTTTCTTT.

The chain links TRBV30 to TRBJ1-1, with TRBD1 as a possible D gene (6 bases). The ends were cut back, 2 bases at V and 1 base at J, with 8 bases in the middle. The germline CDR1 and CDR2 sequences are GTSNPN and SVGIG (reference sequence). The CDR3 sequence is 13 residues long. CDR3 sequence (DNA): TGTGCCTGGAGTTCGGACAGGAACACTGAAGCTTTCTTT. Translation gives CAWSSDRNTEAFF.

This clone came up once. The genes are TRBV30 and TRBJ2-1; the match to TRBD2 covers 9 bases. Germline values: CDR1 GTSNPN, CDR2 SVGIG (reference sequence). This CDR3 region has 15 residues. J gave up 4 bases and V 5 bases, and 9 bases lay outside the gene matches. The CDR3 loop is CAWETGTSRYNEQFF. In DNA form, the CDR3 reads TGTGCCTGGGAGACGGGGACTAGCAGGTACAATGAGCAGTTCTTC.

In this sample, this clone turned up once. The chain recombines TRBV2 with TRBJ1-5; the match to TRBD1 covers 8 bases. CDR3 length equals 14 residues. V lost 6 bases and J lost 5; bases outside the gene matches: 6. Germline CDR1 and CDR2: SNHLY and FYNNEI. CDR3 region: CASRKTGVDQPQHF. CDR3 coding DNA: TGTGCCAGCAGGAAGACAGGGGTCGATCAGCCCCAGCATTTT.